The 21 T cell receptor beta chains listed next were all sequenced from one sample in a study of blood T cells in healthy people across ages. PCR was performed a second time for about 7 to 12 cycles using a sample-barcoded 5' primer and a J-beta primer mix. TCRdb reprocessed the 5' RACE reads via MiXCR and lists one record per CDR3 protein. The sample holds approximately 1.5 million distinct CDR3 sequences, roughly 32% seen once. Specimen: blood. These receptors were collected from a woman aged 30 to 39 in good health.

V usage is TRBV6-1 and J usage is TRBJ2-1, with TRBD2 matching 8 bases. Germline V gene data show CDR1 as MNHNS and CDR2 as SASEGT. V gave up 3 bases and J gave up 3 bases; unmatched junction bases: 7. This CDR3 has 16 residues. The CDR3 coding sequence is TGTGCCAGCAGTGACCTTCTAGCGGGCATCTACAATGAGCAGTTCTTC. It codes for CASSDLLAGIYNEQFF.

This clonotype was found a few times. Germline and junction disagree at one end, which may indicate a read error. This sequence joins TRBV7-8 and TRBJ1-1, with a tentative D call TRBD1 (6 bases). The germline V gene has CDR1 SGHVS and CDR2 FQNEAQ. CDR3 length: 15 amino acids. CDR3 coding DNA: TGTGCCAGCAGCTCCCGGGACACCCTGAATACTGAAGCTTTCTTT. Translated: CASSSRDTLNTEAFF.

The chain recombines TRBV2 with TRBJ2-7; D might be TRBD1 or TRBD2, each matching 7 bases. Germline V gene data show CDR1 as SNHLY and CDR2 as FYNNEI. The V gene lost 5 bases and the J gene lost 12 bases, with 17 bases spanning the gap. The CDR3 totals 12 residues. In nucleotides, the CDR3 is TGTGCCAGCAGTCGCACAGGGGAGGGGCGGTACTTC. Translated: CASSRTGEGRYF.

This clonotype was seen more than once but under ten times. The chain recombines TRBV20-1 with TRBJ2-1; 11 nucleotides agree with TRBD2. The germline V gene encodes CDR1 DFQATT and CDR2 SNEGSKA (reference sequence). J lost 4 bases, V lost 5 bases, and 7 bases had no gene match. The length of the CDR3 is 15 residues. CDR3 residues: CSAPRTSGFYNEQFF. CDR3 DNA sequence: TGCAGTGCTCCGAGGACTAGCGGGTTTTACAATGAGCAGTTCTTC.

The rearrangement links TRBV11-2 to TRBJ2-2; a weak D match, TRBD2 (5 bases). V was cut by 5 bases and J by 8 bases, with 18 bases left in between. The length of the CDR3 is 15 residues. Germline lookup yields CDR1 SGHAT and CDR2 FQNNGV. DNA of the CDR3: TGTGCCAGCAGCGCTGGCGACTATCCAAGAGGGGAGCTGTTTTTT. This encodes CASSAGDYPRGELFF.

This clonotype was counted only a few times. This sequence joins TRBV28 and TRBJ1-5; D is perhaps TRBD1 (5 bases). V was clipped by 7 bases and J by 9 bases, with 22 bases between them. The CDR3 has 15 residues. Germline lookup yields CDR1 MDHEN and CDR2 SYDVKM. In nucleotides, the CDR3 is TGTGCCAGCACCATTCCTAAGAGGGGAACCCGGCCCCAGCATTTT. It yields the protein CASTIPKRGTRPQHF. The variable domain in full, completed from reference TRBV28 and TRBJ1-5, reads DVKVTQSSRYLVKRTGEKVFLECVQDMDHENMFWYRQDPGLGLRLIYFSYDVKMKEKGDIPEGYSVSREKKERFSLILESASTNQTSMYLCASTIPKRGTRPQHFGDGTRLSIL.

The chain links TRBV7-2 to TRBJ1-4, with D maybe TRBD1 (5 bases). Germline V lookup: CDR1 SGHTA, CDR2 FQGNSA. The CDR3 covers 17 residues. The ends were cut back, 1 base at V and 4 bases at J, with 16 bases in the middle. The CDR3 sequence is CASSLVGLGGYNEKLFF. The CDR3 nucleotides are TGTGCCAGCAGCTTAGTCGGATTGGGGGGATATAATGAAAAACTGTTTTTT.

This clonotype came up once. The chain combines TRBV3-1 with TRBJ1-6, with unresolved D. The V gene lost 0 bases and the J gene lost 5 bases, with 14 bases spanning the gap. Germline V gives CDR1 LGHDT, CDR2 YNNKEL (reference sequence). This CDR3 is 17 amino acids long. CDR3 nucleotides: TGTGCCAGCAGCCAAGAATACGGACGGCCTAATAATTCACCCCTCCACTTT. It translates to CASSQEYGRPNNSPLHF. The variable domain in full, with the rest retrieved from reference TRBV3-1 and TRBJ1-6, is DTAVSQTPKYLVTQMGNDKSIKCEQNLGHDTMYWYKQDSKKFLKIMFSYNNKELIINETVPNRFSPKSPDKAHLNLHINSLELGDSAVYFCASSQEYGRPNNSPLHFGNGTRLTVT.

The rearrangement links TRBV4-1 to TRBJ2-7, with 7 bases identical to TRBD2. This CDR3 has 16 amino acids. Losses at the gene ends were 0 bases for V and 2 bases for J; bases not matched to a gene: 7. Germline V gives CDR1 MGHRA, CDR2 YSYEKL. In DNA form, the CDR3 reads TGCGCCAGCAGCCAAGAAGGAGCGGGGACCCCCTACGAGCAGTACTTC. Its protein product is CASSQEGAGTPYEQYF.

The rearrangement uses TRBV6-6 and TRBJ2-1; D uncertain. The V gene's germline CDR1 is MNHNY and CDR2 SVGAGI (reference sequence). The V gene lost 7 bases and the J gene lost 1 base, with 14 bases spanning the gap. This CDR3 contains 15 residues. CDR3 loop: CASNQGFGSYNEQFF. CDR3 DNA sequence: TGTGCCAGCAATCAAGGATTTGGGTCCTACAATGAGCAGTTCTTC.

To note about this clonotype: An end of the junction does not agree with germline; a read error may underlie this. The gene calls are TRBV4-2 and TRBJ2-1, with TRBD2 matching over 7 bases. Per germline, CDR1 LGHNA and CDR2 YNFKEQ. CDR3 length equals 16 residues. CDR3 residues: CTSSQEYGGNYNEQFF. CDR3 nucleotide sequence: TGTACCAGCAGCCAAGAATACGGGGGGAACTACAATGAGCAGTTCTTC.

This clonotype was detected only once. CDR3 amino acids: CASSQGTSGGIDTQYF. The CDR3 DNA reads as TGTGCCAGCAGCCAGGGGACTAGCGGGGGTATAGATACGCAGTATTTT. This rearrangement joins TRBV3-1 to TRBJ2-3; 14 bases line up with TRBD2. The germline CDR1 and CDR2 sequences are LGHDT and YNNKEL (reference sequence). This CDR3 is 16 amino acids long. J lost 5 bases, V lost 3 bases, and 4 bases had no gene match.

The rearrangement joins TRBV7-2 to TRBJ1-2; D uncertain. V was trimmed by 4 bases and J by 4 bases, leaving 16 bases between them. CDR3 length equals 15 residues. CDR1 is SGHTA and CDR2 is FQGNSA in the germline V gene. The CDR3 coding sequence is TGTGCCAGCAGCTGGGCCGGGAGGAAGACCTATGGCTACACCTTC. It codes for CASSWAGRKTYGYTF.

The chain is built from TRBV20-1 and TRBJ2-1; D gene uncertain. TRBJ2-7 explains the end of the DNA better; the J call may be wrong. This CDR3 is 17 amino acids long. Germline values: CDR1 DFQATT, CDR2 SNEGSKA (reference sequence). CDR3 in DNA: TGCAGTGCTAGAGATGTACTACCCGATAGCTCCTACAATGAGCAGTACTTC. This translates into CSARDVLPDSSYNEQYF.

The chain has TRBV6-1 and TRBJ2-7; 9 positions agree with TRBD1. V lost 7 bases and J lost 3; bases outside the gene matches: 13. This CDR3 has 16 amino acids. In germline, CDR1 is MNHNS, CDR2 SASEGT. CDR3: CASTMGPGQGNYEQYF. For the CDR3, the DNA is TGTGCCAGCACCATGGGTCCGGGACAGGGAAACTACGAGCAGTACTTC.

As for this clonotype: Relative to the germline gene, one junction end is altered; a read error may explain this. The rearrangement joins TRBV20-1 to TRBJ1-1, with no clear D. Germline V gives CDR1 DFQATT, CDR2 SNEGSKA (reference sequence). This CDR3 is built from 11 residues. The CDR3 DNA reads as TGCAGTACTAGAAGAGGGATCCAAGCTTTCTTT. Translated, it gives CSTRRGIQAFF.

This clonotype was seen just once. The V call is TRBV5-1, the J call TRBJ2-1; weak D call: TRBD2 (6 bases). The V gene's germline CDR1 is SGHRS and CDR2 YFSETQ. The ends were cut back, 6 bases at V and 8 bases at J, with 18 bases in the middle. The CDR3 is 14 amino acids. The DNA of the CDR3 is TGCGCCAGCACTGACTCCGGGGGATTCGATGAGCAGTTCTTC. It specifies CASTDSGGFDEQFF. The variable domain in full, with the rest retrieved from reference TRBV5-1 and TRBJ2-1, is KAGVTQTPRYLIKTRGQQVTLSCSPISGHRSVSWYQQTPGQGLQFLFEYFSETQRNKGNFPGRFSGRQFSNSRSEMNVSTLELGDSALYLCASTDSGGFDEQFFGPGTRLTVL.

The chain joins TRBV28 to TRBJ2-1; 7 nucleotides agree with TRBD2. CDR1 is MDHEN and CDR2 is SYDVKM in the germline V gene. This CDR3 is 15 amino acids long. With 6 bases clipped from V and 6 bases from J, the junction kept 11 bases outside the gene matches. This CDR3 is CASSWGDYECNEQFF. The CDR3, as DNA: TGTGCCAGCAGCTGGGGGGACTACGAGTGCAATGAGCAGTTCTTC.

Here the CDR3 reads CASSLARTGPGPYYEQYF. The CDR3 DNA sequence: TGTGCCAGCAGCTTAGCCAGGACAGGGCCAGGTCCTTACTACGAGCAGTACTTC. The chain links TRBV7-8 to TRBJ2-7, with 8 bases matching TRBD1. V was pared by 0 bases and J by 3 bases, with 13 bases of the junction left unmatched. Per germline, CDR1 SGHVS and CDR2 FQNEAQ. This CDR3 is built from 18 residues.

In its sample, this clonotype was seen once. The junction shows a germline mismatch at one end, possibly a read error. This chain uses TRBV7-8 with TRBJ1-5; D possibly corresponds to TRBD1 (5 bases). The CDR3 loop spans 15 amino acids. The germline gives CDR1 SGHVS, CDR2 FQNEAQ. CDR3 amino acids: CTSSLDWGSNQPQHF. The CDR3, as DNA: TGTACCAGCAGCTTAGATTGGGGGAGCAATCAGCCCCAGCATTTT. The variable domain in full, completed from reference TRBV7-8 and TRBJ1-5, reads GAGVSQSPRYKVAKRGQDVALRCDPISGHVSLFWYQQALGQGPEFLTYFQNEAQLDKSGLPSDRFFAERPEGSVSTLKIQRTQQEDSAVYLCTSSLDWGSNQPQHFGDGTRLSIL.

The gene calls are TRBV28 and TRBJ2-7; tentative D call: TRBD1 (5 bases). The germline V gene has CDR1 MDHEN and CDR2 SYDVKM. The CDR3 covers 13 residues. The ends were cut back, 8 bases at V and 3 bases at J, with 14 bases in the middle. This CDR3 is CASAYEQVYEQYF. CDR3 nucleotides: TGTGCCAGCGCCTACGAACAGGTCTACGAGCAGTACTTC.